These 21 T cell receptor beta chains were sequenced from one sample in a study of T cell responses to AZD1222 COVID-19 vaccine. Profiled with immunoSEQ multiplex PCR; TCRdb holds only in-frame clones, not every one. The repertoire has approximately 160,000 clones, 85% to 95% of them found once; the top ten carry over 0.8%. Sequenced here: peripheral blood, sampled on day 0 of AZD1222 vaccination. The receptors were gathered from an adult in good health.

This clone was seen only once. The chain is built from TRBV4-3 and TRBJ2-2; unclear D gene. Germline V gene lookup returns CDR1 LGHNA and CDR2 YSLEER. The CDR3 sequence is 12 residues long. V was trimmed by 4 bases and J by 7 bases, leaving 7 bases between them. This chain's CDR3 is CASSLLDGELFF. As DNA, the CDR3 is TGCGCCAGCAGCCTCCTGGACGGGGAGCTGTTTTTT.

The chain has TRBV3-1 (or the pseudogene TRBV3-2) and TRBJ2-7, with D perhaps TRBD1 (6 bases). CDR1 and CDR2 (germline): LGHDT, YNNKEL (reference sequence). Between the trimmed V and J ends, which lost 4 bases and 3 bases, there was a span of 16 bases. The CDR3 extends over 15 amino acids. The CDR3 protein is CASSLSHGRGYEQYF. The CDR3 DNA sequence: TGTGCCAGCAGCCTTTCCCATGGCAGGGGCTACGAGCAGTACTTC.

The chain carries TRBV3-1 (or the pseudogene TRBV3-2) and TRBJ2-7, with 8 nucleotides matching TRBD2. CDR1 and CDR2 from the germline V gene are LGHDT and YNNKEL (reference sequence). This CDR3 region has 14 residues. V lost 4 bases to trimming and J lost 5 bases; unmatched junction nucleotides: 7. Here the CDR3 DNA reads TGTGCCAGCAGCCGGGGACTAGACTGGGACGAGCAGTACTTC. Translation: CASSRGLDWDEQYF.

The chain has TRBV6-4 and TRBJ2-1; tentative D call: TRBD1 (6 bases). Germline CDR1 and CDR2: MRHNA and SNTAGT. Deletions cut 2 bases from V and 6 bases from J, with 11 bases between. CDR3 length: 14 amino acids. The CDR3 reads CASSDGGVGNEQFF. CDR3 DNA sequence: TGTGCCAGCAGTGACGGGGGCGTTGGCAATGAGCAGTTCTTC.

J is TRBJ1-2 and V is TRBV6-5; the D is unclear. The germline V and J ends were trimmed by 2 bases and 4 bases, with 5 bases remaining between them. Germline assignment: CDR1 MNHEY and CDR2 SVGAGI. The CDR3 runs 12 residues. The CDR3 is CASSYGFYGYTF. The CDR3, as DNA: TGTGCCAGCAGTTACGGGTTCTATGGCTACACCTTC.

The chain links TRBV5-1 to TRBJ1-1, with 8 nucleotides matching TRBD1. Germline assignment: CDR1 SGHRS and CDR2 YFSETQ. The CDR3 has 13 amino acids. Trimming at V came to 4 bases and at J to 8 bases, leaving 7 bases not matched to a gene. The CDR3 loop reads CASSLQGDLEAFF. CDR3 coding DNA: TGCGCCAGCAGCCTACAGGGGGATTTGGAAGCTTTCTTT.

This chain links TRBV6-5 with TRBJ1-2; D unclear. This CDR3 is 13 amino acids long. Germline CDR1 reads MNHEY; CDR2 reads SVGAGI. V was clipped by 6 bases and J by 4 bases, with 12 bases between them. The CDR3 sequence: CASRAPPAYGYTF. CDR3 nucleotide sequence: TGTGCCAGCAGAGCCCCCCCAGCCTATGGCTACACCTTC.

This clone has more than one count but fewer than ten. The J gene is TRBJ1-4, the V gene TRBV19; D gene uncertain. Germline CDR1 LNHDA, CDR2 SQIVND (reference sequence). The CDR3 loop spans 13 amino acids. V lost 5 bases and J lost 7, with 11 bases in between. CDR3 sequence: CASSPEPREKLFF. The CDR3 coding sequence is TGTGCCAGTAGTCCTGAGCCTCGTGAAAAACTGTTTTTT.

V usage is TRBV10-3 and J usage is TRBJ1-5, with D unresolved. Germline V gene sequence: CDR1 ENHRY, CDR2 SYGVKD. The CDR3 has 12 residues. V gave up 0 bases and J gave up 8 bases, with 5 bases separating them. The CDR3 coding sequence is TGTGCCATCAGTGAGTCTACTGAGCCCCAGCATTTT. Amino acids: CAISESTEPQHF.

The chain carries TRBV11-2 and TRBJ2-1; 12 bases align to TRBD2. V trimming: 5 bases; J trimming: 8 bases; junction bases outside the gene matches: 10. The CDR3 covers 16 residues. The germline V gene has CDR1 SGHAT and CDR2 FQNNGV. In nucleotides, the CDR3 is TGTGCCAGCAGCCGGACTAGCGGGAAACTTTTGGATGAGCAGTTCTTC. Residues: CASSRTSGKLLDEQFF. Combining the CDR3 with reference TRBV11-2 and TRBJ2-1 gives the whole variable domain EAGVAQSPRYKIIEKRQSVAFWCNPISGHATLYWYQQILGQGPKLLIQFQNNGVVDDSQLPKDRFSAERLKGVDSTLKIQPAKLEDSAVYLCASSRTSGKLLDEQFFGPGTRLTVL.

CDR3 protein: CASSLGDRDNQPQHF. The CDR3 DNA sequence: TGTGCCAGCAGTCTGGGAGACAGGGACAATCAGCCCCAGCATTTT. V is TRBV28 and J is TRBJ1-5; TRBD1 aligns across 7 bases. Germline V lookup: CDR1 MDHEN, CDR2 SYDVKM. The CDR3 extends over 15 amino acids. V trimming: 5 bases; J trimming: 3 bases; junction bases outside the gene matches: 7.

The chain couples TRBV14 to TRBJ1-4; D gene ambiguous. The length of the CDR3 is 13 residues. The V gene lost 0 bases and the J gene lost 13 bases, with 12 bases spanning the gap. Germline V gives CDR1 SGHDN, CDR2 FVKESK. The CDR3 region is CASSQEEGTSLFF. CDR3 in DNA: TGTGCCAGCAGCCAAGAAGAAGGTACATCACTGTTTTTT.

The chain uses TRBV5-4 and TRBJ2-7, with D possibly being TRBD1 (5 bases). CDR1 is SGHNT, CDR2 YYREEE, per germline (reference sequence). The CDR3 spans 14 residues. Trimming pared 4 bases from V and 5 bases from J, leaving 16 bases between. Here the CDR3 DNA reads TGTGCCAGCAGCACCATGACAGTCCGGAACGAGCAGTACTTC. Translated: CASSTMTVRNEQYF.

This chain connects TRBV30 to TRBJ1-1; 8 bases are shared with TRBD1. J lost 5 bases, V lost 2 bases, and 16 bases had no gene match. The germline V gene has CDR1 GTSNPN and CDR2 SVGIG (reference sequence). This CDR3 is built from 17 residues. Written as DNA, the CDR3 is TGTGCCTGGAGTCCTAACTTCAAGCAGGGGGCTTTTACTGAAGCTTTCTTT. It specifies CAWSPNFKQGAFTEAFF.

Points on this clone: Other DNA sequences in the sample encode the same CDR3. The gene calls are TRBV3-1 (or the pseudogene TRBV3-2) and TRBJ1-5; D unclear. V was pared by 1 base and J by 4 bases, with 5 bases between. The CDR3 consists of 13 residues. In germline, CDR1 is LGHDT, CDR2 YNNKEL (reference sequence). CDR3 sequence (DNA): TGTGCCAGCAGCCAAGGAGGTAATCAGCCCCAGCATTTT. Translation: CASSQGGNQPQHF.

In this sample, this clone turned up once. The J gene is TRBJ2-6, the V gene TRBV7-2, with a possible D match to TRBD1 (6 bases). V was cut by 3 bases and J by 0 bases, with 9 bases left in between. Germline-derived CDR1 and CDR2 are SGHTA and FQGNSA. There are 16 residues in the CDR3. CDR3 sequence (DNA): TGTGCCAGCAGCTTGATGGGGGCCTCTGGGGCCAACGTCCTGACTTTC. This encodes CASSLMGASGANVLTF.

The chain joins TRBV9 to TRBJ2-5, with 12 bases fitting TRBD2. V trimming: 0 bases; J trimming: 2 bases; junction bases outside the gene matches: 2. This CDR3 is 16 amino acids long. The germline gives CDR1 SGDLS, CDR2 YYNGEE. CDR3 sequence (DNA): TGTGCCAGCAGCGTAGTCCTAGCGGGGGGGCAAGAGACCCAGTACTTC. Its translation: CASSVVLAGGQETQYF.

The J gene is TRBJ1-2, the V gene TRBV4-1; D unclear. The CDR3 covers 16 residues. CDR1 and CDR2 (germline): MGHRA, YSYEKL. Trimming left V 1 base short and J 2 bases short, with 14 bases between. For the CDR3, the DNA is TGCGCCAGCAGCCAAGGCGTGCGGGGTTCCAACTATGGCTACACCTTC. Translation: CASSQGVRGSNYGYTF.

V usage is TRBV6-5 and J usage is TRBJ1-1; 8 bases line up with TRBD1. This CDR3 comprises 15 residues. V trimming: 6 bases; J trimming: 4 bases; junction bases outside the gene matches: 10. The germline V gene has CDR1 MNHEY and CDR2 SVGAGI. In DNA form, the CDR3 reads TGTGCCAGCAGGGCGAGCCTCAGGGGGCTCACTGAAGCTTTCTTT. Its protein is CASRASLRGLTEAFF.

The chain is built from TRBV12-3 or TRBV12-4 and TRBJ1-1; D is unresolved. V was pared by 5 bases and J by 6 bases, with 13 bases between. This CDR3 contains 13 residues. The CDR3 region is CASSLLLKAEAFF. The CDR3 coding sequence is TGTGCCAGCAGTCTACTATTGAAGGCTGAAGCTTTCTTT.

This clone is a singleton in its sample. The CDR3 DNA reads as TGTGCCAGCAGTTACGTTCGGAATTCACCCCTCCACTTT. Encoded protein: CASSYVRNSPLHF. The chain is built from TRBV6-2 or TRBV6-3 and TRBJ1-6; the D is unclear. CDR1 and CDR2 (germline): MNHEY, SVGEGT. Trimming took off 2 bases at V and 7 bases at J, with 6 bases between the two ends. The CDR3 is made up of 13 amino acids.